The 29 T cell receptor beta chains in this list originate from one sample, sequenced in a study of PD-L1 blockade in urothelial cancer. Assay: immunoSEQ multiplex PCR; the TCRdb copy retains only in-frame clones and omits some. The sample consists of 86,000 or so clones, over 75% of them appearing once. This sample's time point: pretreatment peripheral blood. The source was PBMCs, collected around atezolizumab (anti-PD-L1) treatment. Every receptor here comes from a man in his sixties with urothelial cancer.

The chain uses TRBV6-1 and TRBJ2-7; D is perhaps TRBD1 (6 bases). CDR1 is MNHNS, CDR2 SASEGT, per germline. Between the trimmed V and J ends, which lost 6 bases and 4 bases, there was a span of 13 bases. The CDR3 contains 13 residues. The DNA for the CDR3 is TGTGCCAGCAGCGGTCGGACAGCTTACGAGCAGTACTTC. It encodes CASSGRTAYEQYF.

This rearrangement joins TRBV7-9 to TRBJ2-7; D remains ambiguous. The germline gives CDR1 SEHNR, CDR2 FQNEAQ (reference sequence). V lost 1 base and J lost 0, with 7 bases in between. The CDR3 sequence is 14 residues long. The CDR3 sequence is CASSLDRYSYEQYF. CDR3 coding DNA: TGTGCCAGCAGCTTAGACCGCTACTCCTACGAGCAGTACTTC.

This CDR3 is CASRLDRETEAFF. As DNA, the CDR3 is TGTGCCAGCAGGCTTGACAGGGAAACTGAAGCTTTCTTT. The rearrangement joins TRBV6-1 to TRBJ1-1; 7 bases agree with TRBD1. The V segment lost 6 bases and the J segment 5 bases; nucleotides outside the gene matches: 6. Germline V gives CDR1 MNHNS, CDR2 SASEGT. The length of the CDR3 is 13 residues.

This rearrangement joins TRBV6-5 to TRBJ2-7; D may be TRBD1 (5 bases). CDR3 length equals 12 residues. Germline V gene data show CDR1 as MNHEY and CDR2 as SVGAGI. The germline V and J ends were trimmed by 6 bases and 2 bases, with 8 bases remaining between them. CDR3 sequence (DNA): TGTGCCAGCAGGGACACGACCTACGAGCAGTACTTC. Translated, it gives CASRDTTYEQYF.

The rearrangement uses TRBV5-1 and TRBJ1-3, with 8 nucleotides matching TRBD1. The CDR3 is 16 residues long. V gave up 2 bases and J gave up 0 bases; unmatched junction bases: 4. Germline V gene lookup returns CDR1 SGHRS and CDR2 YFSETQ. The CDR3 DNA reads TGCGCCAGCAGCTTCGGACAGGGCCACTCTGGAAACACCATATATTTT. Protein sequence: CASSFGQGHSGNTIYF.

The V gene is TRBV18, the J gene TRBJ1-5; TRBD1 matches at 8 bases. Germline V lookup: CDR1 KGHSH, CDR2 LQKENI. The CDR3 has 14 amino acids. With V trimmed by 3 bases and J by 9 bases, 7 bases remained unmatched. In nucleotides, the CDR3 is TGTGCCAGCTCACCGGACAGGGACGCCTGGCCCCAGCATTTT. Encoded protein: CASSPDRDAWPQHF. Based on the CDR3 plus reference TRBV18 and TRBJ1-5, the full variable domain is NAGVMQNPRHLVRRRGQEARLRCSPMKGHSHVYWYRQLPEEGLKFMVYLQKENIIDESGMPKERFSAEFPKEGPSILRIQQVVRGDSAAYFCASSPDRDAWPQHFGDGTRLSIL.

The chain joins TRBV6-6 to TRBJ1-6, with 10 bases aligning to TRBD1. This CDR3 is built from 15 residues. Germline V CDR1 and CDR2: MNHNY, SVGAGI (reference sequence). V shed 8 bases and J 9 bases; nucleotides not matched to a gene: 10. CDR3 coding DNA: TGTGCCAGCTCTCAAGGGGGGACAGGGGTTTCACCCCTCCACTTT. This translates into CASSQGGTGVSPLHF.

This chain links TRBV6-1 with TRBJ1-6; no clear D gene. This CDR3 spans 18 amino acids. Germline CDR1 MNHNS, CDR2 SASEGT. The V end lost 0 bases, the J end lost 0 bases, and 12 bases lay between the germline ends. The CDR3 reads CASSEALIGSSYNSPLHF. DNA of the CDR3: TGTGCCAGCAGTGAAGCGCTTATCGGGAGCTCCTATAATTCACCCCTCCACTTT.

This rearrangement joins TRBV6-5 to TRBJ2-2; 7 bases match TRBD1. Germline trimming cut 6 bases from V and 3 bases from J; bases unmatched to any gene: 7. Germline-derived CDR1 and CDR2 are MNHEY and SVGAGI. This CDR3 has 15 amino acids. Here the CDR3 DNA reads TGTGCCAGCAGACAAGACAGGGTGTACACCGGGGAGCTGTTTTTT. Translating gives CASRQDRVYTGELFF.

The chain joins TRBV5-1 to TRBJ2-2; TRBD2 aligns across 9 bases. Germline V gene lookup returns CDR1 SGHRS and CDR2 YFSETQ. With V trimmed by 4 bases and J by 5 bases, 3 bases remained unmatched. This CDR3 contains 14 residues. CDR3 sequence: CASSDTSGTGELFF. CDR3 sequence (DNA): TGCGCCAGCAGCGATACTAGCGGGACCGGGGAGCTGTTTTTT.

V and J are TRBV30 and TRBJ2-3; TRBD1 is a possible D gene (6 bases). Between the trimmed V and J ends, which lost 4 bases and 3 bases, there was a span of 11 bases. Germline loops: CDR1 GTSNPN, CDR2 SVGIG (reference sequence). The CDR3 contains 13 residues. The CDR3 nucleotides are TGTGCCTGGAACAGGGAAGGGACAGATACGCAGTATTTT. It is translated as CAWNREGTDTQYF.

The V gene is TRBV7-9, the J gene TRBJ2-5; 8 bases map to TRBD1. This CDR3 is 15 amino acids long. CDR1 and CDR2 from the germline V gene are SEHNR and FQNEAQ (reference sequence). The ends lost 3 bases at V and 2 bases at J; junction bases unmatched: 5. CDR3 sequence: CASSLGTGQQETQYF. CDR3 coding DNA: TGTGCCAGCAGCTTGGGGACAGGACAACAAGAGACCCAGTACTTC.

The rearrangement links TRBV28 to TRBJ2-3; no clear D gene. CDR3 length: 11 amino acids. CDR1 is MDHEN and CDR2 is SYDVKM in the germline V gene. The DNA for the CDR3 is TGTGGAGTCGGGAGCACAGATACGCAGTATTTT. Residues: CGVGSTDTQYF. The full variable domain, with the rest looked up from reference TRBV28 and TRBJ2-3, is DVKVTQSSRYLVKRTGEKVFLECVQDMDHENMFWYRQDPGLGLRLIYFSYDVKMKEKGDIPEGYSVSREKKERFSLILESASTNQTSMYLCGVGSTDTQYFGPGTRLTVL.

V usage is TRBV30 and J usage is TRBJ2-3; maybe TRBD2 (5 bases). Germline values: CDR1 GTSNPN, CDR2 SVGIG (reference sequence). This CDR3 comprises 14 residues. V was cut by 8 bases and J by 0 bases, with 15 bases left in between. CDR3 sequence reads: CARRGVTSTDTQYF. CDR3 nucleotide sequence: TGTGCCCGTCGGGGAGTGACTAGCACAGATACGCAGTATTTT.

The genes are TRBV7-2 and TRBJ1-3; D gene unclear. The CDR3 consists of 13 residues. V lost 7 bases and J 0 bases, leaving 7 bases between the germline ends. Looked up from germline, CDR1 is SGHTA and CDR2 is FQGNSA. Here the CDR3 DNA reads TGTGCCAGCACCCGTTACTCTGGAAACACCATATATTTT. Encoded protein: CASTRYSGNTIYF.

This chain uses TRBV5-6 with TRBJ2-7; 7 bases fit TRBD1. Germline V gives CDR1 SGHDT, CDR2 YYEEEE. The CDR3 runs 14 residues. The J segment lost 2 bases and the V segment lost 3 bases, leaving 5 bases of the junction unmatched. Written as DNA, the CDR3 is TGTGCCAGCAGCTGGGCAGGGGGAGCCTACGAGCAGTACTTC. Translating it yields CASSWAGGAYEQYF.

This chain uses TRBV19 with TRBJ2-2; D might be TRBD2 (5 bases). Germline CDR1 reads LNHDA; CDR2 reads SQIVND (reference sequence). Trimming took 5 bases from V and 6 from J, leaving 16 bases between them. This CDR3 region has 15 residues. CDR3 residues: CASSPLTGVPGELFF. The CDR3 DNA reads TGTGCCAGTAGTCCTCTTACCGGGGTACCCGGGGAGCTGTTTTTT.

The genes are TRBV5-8 and TRBJ2-7; 11 bases fit TRBD2. Looked up from germline, CDR1 is SGHTS and CDR2 is YDEGEE. The CDR3 is made up of 18 amino acids. V shed 3 bases and J 0 bases; nucleotides not matched to a gene: 11. The CDR3 protein is CASSSGGTSGTSSYEQYF. In DNA form, the CDR3 reads TGTGCCAGCAGCTCGGGGGGGACTAGCGGTACAAGCTCCTACGAGCAGTACTTC.

CDR3 in amino acids: CAWGLTYEQYF. The CDR3 coding sequence is TGTGCCTGGGGCCTTACCTACGAGCAGTACTTC. The chain employs TRBV30 and TRBJ2-7; D is ambiguous. Per germline, CDR1 GTSNPN and CDR2 SVGIG (reference sequence). The CDR3 consists of 11 residues. Between the trimmed V and J ends, which lost 5 bases and 2 bases, there was a span of 7 bases.

The chain uses TRBV6-5 and TRBJ2-7, with TRBD2 as a possible D gene (7 bases). This CDR3 is 13 amino acids long. Trimming took off 2 bases at V and 11 bases at J, with 16 bases between the two ends. Per the germline V gene, CDR1 is MNHEY and CDR2 is SVGAGI. CDR3 region: CASSYNGGQGKYF. In nucleotides, the CDR3 is TGTGCCAGCAGTTACAACGGGGGGCAGGGCAAGTACTTC.

The gene calls are TRBV9 and TRBJ1-2, with D uncertain. Trimming stripped 0 bases from V and 4 bases from J, with 7 bases between. In germline, CDR1 is SGDLS, CDR2 YYNGEE. The length of the CDR3 is 13 residues. This chain's CDR3 is CASSVGESYGYTF. DNA of the CDR3: TGTGCCAGCAGCGTAGGTGAGAGCTATGGCTACACCTTC.

The J gene is TRBJ1-2, the V gene TRBV9; TRBD1 is a possible D gene (6 bases). The germline V and J ends were trimmed by 0 bases and 3 bases, with 12 bases remaining between them. The CDR3 is 15 residues long. Germline V gene lookup returns CDR1 SGDLS and CDR2 YYNGEE. CDR3: CASSVAGVLDYGYTF. The CDR3 DNA reads as TGTGCCAGCAGCGTAGCAGGGGTATTGGACTATGGCTACACCTTC. Full variable domain (outside the CDR3, taken from reference TRBV9 and TRBJ1-2): DSGVTQTPKHLITATGQRVTLRCSPRSGDLSVYWYQQSLDQGLQFLIQYYNGEERAKGNILERFSAQQFPDLHSELNLSSLELGDSALYFCASSVAGVLDYGYTFGSGTRLTVV.

This clone has just a few counts. The V gene is TRBV10-1, the J gene TRBJ1-5; D is possibly TRBD1 (6 bases). Germline CDR1 is WNHNN and CDR2 is SYGVQD (reference sequence). The CDR3 loop spans 16 amino acids. Trimming pared 3 bases from V and 1 base from J, leaving 13 bases between. The CDR3: CASSDCVGQSNQPQHF. Written as DNA, the CDR3 is TGCGCCAGCAGTGATTGCGTAGGACAGAGCAATCAGCCCCAGCATTTT.

The V and J genes are TRBV28 and TRBJ2-3; D uncertain. This CDR3 spans 15 amino acids. Between the trimmed V and J ends, which lost 2 bases and 0 bases, there was a span of 9 bases. Germline loops: CDR1 MDHEN, CDR2 SYDVKM. CDR3 sequence reads: CASSLAATSTDTQYF. The CDR3 DNA reads as TGTGCCAGCAGTTTAGCGGCTACCAGCACAGATACGCAGTATTTT.

The chain combines TRBV30 with TRBJ2-7; a possible D gene is TRBD1 (6 bases). CDR3 length: 12 residues. V dropped 3 bases and J dropped 4 bases, with 10 bases sitting between them. Per germline, CDR1 GTSNPN and CDR2 SVGIG (reference sequence). The CDR3 protein is CAWSQQGYEQYF. The CDR3, as DNA: TGTGCCTGGAGCCAACAGGGATACGAGCAGTACTTC.

The gene calls are TRBV27 and TRBJ2-1; 12 bases match TRBD1. The CDR3 is made up of 17 amino acids. V dropped 0 bases and J dropped 8; count of bases not matched to a gene: 8. Germline V lookup: CDR1 MNHEY, CDR2 SMNVEV (reference sequence). The CDR3 loop reads CASSLSMGQGALDEQFF. The CDR3 DNA is TGTGCCAGCAGTTTATCGATGGGACAGGGGGCGCTGGATGAGCAGTTCTTC.

The chain couples TRBV12-5 to TRBJ2-2, with 13 bases fitting TRBD2. V shed 3 bases and J 3 bases; nucleotides not matched to a gene: 10. The length of the CDR3 is 19 residues. The germline V gene encodes CDR1 LGHNT and CDR2 FRNRAP. The CDR3 sequence is CASGFGTSGKMVHTGELFF. The DNA of the CDR3 is TGTGCTAGTGGTTTCGGGACTAGCGGGAAGATGGTTCACACCGGGGAGCTGTTTTTT.

The chain couples TRBV15 to TRBJ2-1; D might be TRBD1 (5 bases). The ends were cut back, 4 bases at V and 8 bases at J, with 18 bases in the middle. Germline V gene data show CDR1 as LNHNV and CDR2 as YYDKDF (reference sequence). This CDR3 is 15 amino acids long. The CDR3 loop is CATSKGGHKWDEQFF. Written as DNA, the CDR3 is TGTGCCACCAGCAAGGGCGGACATAAGTGGGATGAGCAGTTCTTC.

The V and J genes are TRBV2 and TRBJ1-1, with D unresolved. The germline V gene encodes CDR1 SNHLY and CDR2 FYNNEI. V was pared by 7 bases and J by 5 bases, with 8 bases between. The CDR3 has 11 amino acids. CDR3 region: CASTGETEAFF. The CDR3 DNA is TGTGCCAGCACGGGTGAGACTGAAGCTTTCTTT.